This entry lists 21 T cell receptor beta chains sequenced from one sample in a study of T cells expressing NK-cell markers. TCRdb re-called the 5' RACE reads and catalogs CDR3 proteins one per entry, DNA excluded. This sample's table has roughly 450,000 distinct CDR3 sequences. The sample comprised blood T cells: a sorted CD56 or NKG2C T cell subset, CD4+ or CD8+ T cells, or bulk PBMC T cells (not recorded which). The receptors originated from a woman aged 45-65 years in good health.

V is TRBV6-1 and J is TRBJ2-4; TCRdb names TRBD1, which stays unverified in the absence of DNA. Germline CDR1 is MNHNS and CDR2 is SASEGT. The CDR3 totals 15 residues. The CDR3 spells CASSEKLTGGNIQYF.

The chain combines TRBV2 with TRBJ2-3; there is no DNA to check the TCRdb D call of TRBD1. Germline CDR1 is SNHLY and CDR2 is FYNNEI. The CDR3 has 14 amino acids. CDR3: CASSREASTDTQYF. Together with reference TRBV2 and TRBJ2-3, the CDR3 gives the full variable domain: EPEVTQTPSHQVTQMGQEVILRCVPISNHLYFYWYRQILGQKVEFLVSFYNNEISEKSEIFDDQFSVERPDGSNFTLKIRSTKLEDSAMYFCASSREASTDTQYFGPGTRLTVL.

The chain has TRBV11-3 and TRBJ2-5. Germline CDR1 reads SGHNT; CDR2 reads YENEEA. The CDR3 consists of 14 residues. The CDR3 spells CASSLGPSMETQYF.

The chain links TRBV4-1 to TRBJ2-3; no DNA is available, so the TRBD1 call from TCRdb remains unchecked. The CDR3 has 14 residues. CDR1 is MGHRA and CDR2 is YSYEKL in the germline V gene. CDR3 sequence: CASSADRVADTQYF.

The chain recombines TRBV20-1 with TRBJ2-3; absent DNA, TCRdb's TRBD2 call cannot be checked. The CDR3 sequence is 12 residues long. Germline CDR1 reads DFQATT; CDR2 reads SNEGSKA (reference sequence). The CDR3 spells CSALGLQDTQYF.

The chain recombines TRBV12-3 or TRBV12-4 with TRBJ2-1. The CDR3 contains 14 residues. The CDR3 protein is CASSLWTTYNEQFF.

The CDR3 protein is CASSAQGAENTEAFF. The chain links TRBV25-1 to TRBJ1-1; TCRdb's D gene call, TRBD1, goes unchecked for lack of DNA. Per the germline V gene, CDR1 is MGHDK and CDR2 is SYGVNS. CDR3 size: 15 residues.

The chain combines TRBV7-6 with TRBJ2-2. The germline V gene encodes CDR1 SGHVS and CDR2 FNYEAQ. The CDR3 spans 15 residues. This CDR3 is CASSLRVWVAGELFF.

The gene calls are TRBV29-1 and TRBJ2-1; checking the TCRdb D call of TRBD1 is not possible without DNA. Germline CDR1 SQVTM, CDR2 ANQGSEA. The CDR3 has 13 amino acids. The CDR3 here is CSAEGDTYNEQFF.

CDR3 sequence reads: CTQEIGSNYEQYF. The chain links TRBV30 to TRBJ2-7. This CDR3 spans 13 amino acids. The germline V gene encodes CDR1 GTSNPN and CDR2 SVGIG (reference sequence). Looking up the rest from reference TRBV30 and TRBJ2-7 gives the full variable domain: SQTIHQWPATLVQPVGSPLSLECTVEGTSNPNLYWYRQAAGRGLQLLFYSVGIGQISSEVPQNLSASRPQDRQFILSSKKLLLSDSGFYLCTQEIGSNYEQYFGPGTRLTVT.

The rearrangement joins TRBV12-3 or TRBV12-4 to TRBJ2-3; the D call of TRBD1 rests on TCRdb alone, since no DNA is present to check it. This CDR3 spans 16 amino acids. CDR3 loop: CASSLGGGAGTDTQYF.

The CDR3 is CASSLNTGLDHEQFF. The chain employs TRBV5-1 and TRBJ2-1; TCRdb proposes TRBD2, but this gene call is untestable without DNA. Per the germline V gene, CDR1 is SGHRS and CDR2 is YFSETQ. The CDR3 is made up of 15 amino acids.

The chain uses TRBV2 and TRBJ2-7; TCRdb's assignment of TRBD1 cannot be checked, as there is no DNA. This CDR3 comprises 12 residues. Germline assignment: CDR1 SNHLY and CDR2 FYNNEI. The CDR3: CASGQFRNEQYF.

The chain carries TRBV24-1 and TRBJ2-2; TCRdb names TRBD2, which stays unverified in the absence of DNA. The CDR3 has 20 amino acids. From germline, CDR1 is KGHDR and CDR2 SFDVKD. The CDR3: CATSGSGEVSGRFAAGELFF.

V usage is TRBV12-3 or TRBV12-4 and J usage is TRBJ2-7; TCRdb returns TRBD2, unconfirmable since there is no DNA. This CDR3 is built from 13 residues. CDR3 protein: CASTATRGYEQYF.

The V gene is TRBV5-1, the J gene TRBJ1-5; with no DNA, the TCRdb D assignment of TRBD1 cannot be verified. This CDR3 contains 15 residues. Germline lookup yields CDR1 SGHRS and CDR2 YFSETQ. CDR3 in amino acids: CASKGQRDNNQPQHF.

V and J are TRBV7-9 and TRBJ2-7. CDR3 size: 11 residues. Germline CDR1 SEHNR, CDR2 FQNEAQ (reference sequence). CDR3 in amino acids: CASSLYHEQYF.

This chain uses TRBV5-1 with TRBJ1-1. The CDR3 totals 14 residues. Germline assignment: CDR1 SGHRS and CDR2 YFSETQ. CDR3 loop: CASSLDGSVPEAFF. The full variable domain, with the rest looked up from reference TRBV5-1 and TRBJ1-1, is KAGVTQTPRYLIKTRGQQVTLSCSPISGHRSVSWYQQTPGQGLQFLFEYFSETQRNKGNFPGRFSGRQFSNSRSEMNVSTLELGDSALYLCASSLDGSVPEAFFGQGTRLTVV.

J is TRBJ1-5 and V is TRBV19. CDR1 and CDR2 from the germline V gene are LNHDA and SQIVND (reference sequence). The CDR3 spans 16 residues. The CDR3 is CASSSKTLLSNQPQHF.

This sequence joins TRBV15 and TRBJ1-1; TCRdb picks TRBD1, but there is no DNA to check that call. Germline V gene lookup returns CDR1 LNHNV and CDR2 YYDKDF (reference sequence). This CDR3 contains 13 residues. CDR3 sequence: CATNWGFDTEAFF. Looking up the rest from reference TRBV15 and TRBJ1-1 gives the full variable domain: DAMVIQNPRYQVTQFGKPVTLSCSQTLNHNVMYWYQQKSSQAPKLLFHYYDKDFNNEADTPDNFQSRRPNTSFCFLDIRSPGLGDTAMYLCATNWGFDTEAFFGQGTRLTVV.

V and J are TRBV19 and TRBJ2-3; TCRdb names TRBD1, which stays unverified in the absence of DNA. CDR1 and CDR2 (germline): LNHDA, SQIVND (reference sequence). CDR3 length: 15 amino acids. The CDR3 loop reads CASSMLGQTTDTQYF. Combining the CDR3 with reference TRBV19 and TRBJ2-3 gives the whole variable domain DGGITQSPKYLFRKEGQNVTLSCEQNLNHDAMYWYRQDPGQGLRLIYYSQIVNDFQKGDIAEGYSVSREKKESFPLTVTSAQKNPTAFYLCASSMLGQTTDTQYFGPGTRLTVL.